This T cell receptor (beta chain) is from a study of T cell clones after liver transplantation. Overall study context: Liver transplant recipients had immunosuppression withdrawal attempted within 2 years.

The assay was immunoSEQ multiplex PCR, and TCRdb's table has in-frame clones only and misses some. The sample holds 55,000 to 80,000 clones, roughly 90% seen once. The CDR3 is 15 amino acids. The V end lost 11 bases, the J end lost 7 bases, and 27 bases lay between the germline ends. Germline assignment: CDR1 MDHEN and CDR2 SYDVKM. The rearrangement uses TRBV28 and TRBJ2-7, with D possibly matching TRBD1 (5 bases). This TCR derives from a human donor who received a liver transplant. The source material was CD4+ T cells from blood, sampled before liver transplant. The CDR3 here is CARPGLRTGAWEQYF. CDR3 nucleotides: TGTGCCCGCCCCGGCCTCCGAACTGGGGCCTGGGAGCAGTACTTC. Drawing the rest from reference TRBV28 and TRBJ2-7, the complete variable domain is DVKVTQSSRYLVKRTGEKVFLECVQDMDHENMFWYRQDPGLGLRLIYFSYDVKMKEKGDIPEGYSVSREKKERFSLILESASTNQTSMYLCARPGLRTGAWEQYFGPGTRLTVT.